A single sample is the source of the 9 T cell receptor beta chains below, sequenced in a study of CD8+CD57+ T cells in acquired aplastic anemia. Template material for TCR beta VDJ and CDR3 profiling consisted of genomic DNA. Each CDR3 protein is one row after TCRdb ran MiXCR on the reads. The data hold about 150,000 distinct CDR3 sequences, with around 48% observed a single time. All patients picked for sequencing had shown, by flow cytometry, an expansion of CD8+CD57+ cells. The source material was sorted CD4+, CD8+, or CD8+CD57+ T cells (not recorded which) from PBMCs. Receptors were obtained from a human donor with aplastic anemia.

This clonotype was found many times. V is TRBV9 and J is TRBJ2-7; 7 bases match TRBD1. Germline V gives CDR1 SGDLS, CDR2 YYNGEE. After removal of 4 bases from V and 7 bases from J, the junction contained 11 bases not matched to a gene. This CDR3 is 14 amino acids long. CDR3 DNA: TGTGCCAGCAGCAGATTAGGACAGGCGGCGGAGCAGTACTTC. Protein: CASSRLGQAAEQYF.

The chain uses TRBV7-2 and TRBJ1-1; D not certain. In germline, CDR1 is SGHTA, CDR2 FQGNSA. Trimming removed 8 bases from V and 8 bases from J, with 9 bases in between. There are 10 residues in the CDR3. In DNA, the CDR3 is TGTGCCAGCTCGGGGTGGGAAGCTTTCTTT. This gives the protein CASSGWEAFF.

The V call is TRBV19, the J call TRBJ2-3, with D perhaps TRBD1 (6 bases). This CDR3 has 12 residues. V lost 7 bases and J 4 bases, leaving 9 bases between the germline ends. In germline, CDR1 is LNHDA, CDR2 SQIVND (reference sequence). The DNA for the CDR3 is TGTGCCAGTACAGGGGTGGCAGATACGCAGTATTTT. This translates into CASTGVADTQYF.

This clonotype has a count of ten or more. The J gene is TRBJ2-7, the V gene TRBV5-6; 7 nucleotides line up with TRBD1. V lost 2 bases, J lost 6 bases, and 11 bases stayed unmatched. Looked up from germline, CDR1 is SGHDT and CDR2 is YYEEEE. This CDR3 comprises 15 residues. The CDR3 DNA follows: TGTGCCAGCAGCTTATCTACAGGGGTCCGAGGCGAGCAGTACTTC. It codes for CASSLSTGVRGEQYF.

This clonotype has ten or more counts. This rearrangement joins TRBV6-6 to TRBJ1-4; D is unresolved. Germline values: CDR1 MNHNY, CDR2 SVGAGI (reference sequence). CDR3 length: 12 amino acids. Between the trimmed V and J ends, which lost 2 bases and 6 bases, there was a span of 4 bases. This CDR3 reads CASSYGDEKLFF. For the CDR3, the DNA is TGTGCCAGCAGTTACGGGGATGAAAAACTGTTTTTT.

V and J are TRBV29-1 and TRBJ2-3; possibly TRBD2 for D (5 bases). Trimming cost V 6 bases and J 3 bases, with 16 bases left between them. CDR3 length: 14 residues. Germline V gene data show CDR1 as SQVTM and CDR2 as ANQGSEA. This CDR3 reads CSVFGLDVTDTQYF. The CDR3 nucleotides read TGCAGCGTATTCGGACTGGATGTGACAGATACGCAGTATTTT.

As regards this clonotype: A much larger clone sits a single nucleotide away, making a read error possible. The J gene is TRBJ2-5, the V gene TRBV11-1; unclear D gene. The CDR3 covers 17 residues. Germline V gene lookup returns CDR1 SGHAT and CDR2 FQDESV (reference sequence). Written as DNA, the CDR3 is TGTGCCAGCAGCTTGTCTGACGCTCCCGCTTACCAAGAGACCCGGTACTTC. It specifies CASSLSDAPAYQETRYF. Complete variable domain (other parts from reference TRBV11-1 and TRBJ2-5): EAEVAQSPRYKITEKSQAVAFWCDPISGHATLYWYRQILGQGPELLVQFQDESVVDDSQLPKDRFSAERLKGVDSTLKIQPAELGDSAMYLCASSLSDAPAYQETRYFGPGTRLLVL.

This clonotype was recorded many times. The chain joins TRBV24-1 to TRBJ1-1; no clear D. This CDR3 spans 13 amino acids. V lost 0 bases, J lost 1 base, and 2 bases lay in between. The germline CDR1 and CDR2 sequences are KGHDR and SFDVKD. In DNA form, the CDR3 reads TGTGCCACCAGTGATTTGTCGAACACTGAAGCTTTCTTT. Protein: CATSDLSNTEAFF.

This clonotype was observed a handful of times. The V gene is TRBV28, the J gene TRBJ2-3, with D perhaps TRBD2 (6 bases). V was cut by 7 bases and J by 0 bases, with 17 bases left in between. The CDR3 is 16 amino acids. Germline V gene lookup returns CDR1 MDHEN and CDR2 SYDVKM. The CDR3 DNA sequence: TGTGCCAGCATCGACGGGGGAGACGAAAGCACAGATACGCAGTATTTT. Translating gives CASIDGGDESTDTQYF.